These T cell receptor beta chains were read from a single sample in a study of T cells after yellow fever vaccination. TCRdb used MiXCR to reprocess the 5' RACE reads, holding one entry per CDR3 protein. The table shows hundreds of thousands of distinct CDR3 sequences, with around 8.6% occurring only once. The starting material was CD4+ T cells sorted from PBMCs, obtained 5 days after the yellow fever booster vaccination. The source is a man younger than 35 who received the YFV17D yellow fever vaccine. Each CDR3 is given with its conserved first and last residue. The D gene is left open where the match is weak. A clone size is listed for some rows: how often the clone was seen (once, few, many), or a class if it is expanded.

J gene	clone size	V gene	D gene	CDR3 protein	CDR3 DNA
TRBJ2-1	NA	TRBV12-3/TRBV12-4	TRBD1	CASSQMTGNNEQFF	TGTGCCAGCAGTCAAATGACAGGGAACAATGAGCAGTTCTTC
TRBJ1-2	NA	TRBV12-3/TRBV12-4	TRBD1	CASSRRDRSYTF	TGTGCCAGCAGTCGCCGGGACAGGAGCTACACCTTC
TRBJ2-5	NA	TRBV18	TRBD2	CASSPRGLAGQETQYF	TGTGCCAGCTCACCAAGGGGACTAGCGGGCCAAGAGACCCAGTACTTC
TRBJ1-1	NA	TRBV20-1	NA	CSAAQGNTEAFF	TGCAGTGCTGCGCAGGGGAACACTGAAGCTTTCTTT
TRBJ2-3	few	TRBV3-1	TRBD2	CASSHTGLAGTYRTDTQYF	TGTGCCAGCAGCCACACAGGACTAGCGGGGACATATCGCACAGATACGCAGTATTTT
TRBJ1-5	few	TRBV4-3	TRBD1	CASSQGTTGRQPQHF	TGCGCCAGCAGCCAGGGTACGACAGGGAGACAGCCCCAGCATTTT
TRBJ2-5	many	TRBV5-1	NA	CASSFPEETQYF	TGCGCCAGCAGCTTCCCTGAAGAGACCCAGTACTTC
TRBJ1-2	few	TRBV6-6	NA	CATSTGNNYGYTF	TGTGCCACCTCCACAGGGAATAACTATGGCTACACCTTC
TRBJ2-3	few	TRBV20-1	NA	CSAREGARSDTQYF	TGCAGTGCTAGAGAGGGGGCTAGGTCAGATACGCAGTATTTT
TRBJ1-2	NA	TRBV5-6	NA	CASSLGGSSTNYGYTF	TGTGCCAGCAGCTTGGGGGGCAGCTCCACCAACTATGGCTACACCTTC
TRBJ1-2	NA	TRBV25-1	NA	CASSKGGYAGYTF	TGTGCCAGCAGTAAGGGAGGATATGCTGGCTACACCTTC
TRBJ2-3	few	TRBV7-2	TRBD2	CASSLPLSRGGDTDTQYF	TGTGCCAGCAGCTTGCCCCTCTCACGGGGGGGTGACACAGATACGCAGTATTTT
TRBJ1-1	many	TRBV15	NA	CATSREGSGNTEAFF	TGTGCCACCAGCAGAGAGGGGTCTGGGAACACTGAAGCTTTCTTT
TRBJ2-5	NA	TRBV3-1	NA	CASTQGETQYF	TGTGCCAGCACCCAGGGCGAGACCCAGTACTTC
TRBJ2-4	NA	TRBV3-1	TRBD1	CASSQTGYKNIQYF	TGTGCCAGCAGCCAGACAGGGTACAAAAACATTCAGTACTTC
TRBJ2-7	NA	TRBV7-2	NA	CASSPWASDEQYF	TGTGCCAGCAGCCCCTGGGCTAGCGACGAGCAGTACTTC
TRBJ1-1	many	TRBV18	NA	CASSAVAWGGVF	TGTGCCAGCTCAGCGGTGGCTTGGGGGGGAGTCTTT
TRBJ1-3	NA	TRBV5-1	NA	CASSLGPPGTGNTIYF	TGCGCCAGCAGCTTGGGGCCTCCGGGGACCGGAAACACCATATATTTT
TRBJ2-3	few	TRBV9	NA	CASSVEGRLSDTQYF	TGTGCCAGCAGCGTAGAGGGCAGGCTTTCAGATACGCAGTATTTT
TRBJ2-2	few	TRBV20-1	NA	CSAPGPYTGELFF	TGCAGTGCGCCCGGCCCGTACACCGGGGAGCTGTTTTTT
TRBJ1-5	few	TRBV28	TRBD1	CASLTGGSQPQHF	TGTGCCAGCCTCACAGGGGGGAGTCAGCCCCAGCATTTT
TRBJ2-2	few	TRBV15	TRBD1	CATSRDFMGQTNTGELFF	TGTGCCACCAGCAGAGATTTCATGGGACAGACGAACACCGGGGAGCTGTTTTTT
TRBJ2-7	NA	TRBV5-1	TRBD1	CASRRGTGDFEQYF	TGCGCCAGCAGAAGAGGGACAGGGGATTTCGAGCAGTACTTC
TRBJ1-1	few	TRBV7-9	NA	CASSSTFNTEAFF	TGTGCCAGCAGCTCGACCTTTAACACTGAAGCTTTCTTT
TRBJ2-5	few	TRBV11-2	TRBD2	CASSASGGETQYF	TGTGCCAGCAGCGCCTCGGGGGGTGAGACCCAGTACTTC
TRBJ1-1	few	TRBV20-1	TRBD1	CSASFPNYRGPRPGTEAFF	TGCAGTGCTAGTTTCCCGAATTACAGGGGTCCCAGGCCGGGCACTGAAGCTTTCTTT
TRBJ2-1	NA	TRBV7-2	TRBD1	CASSLNRGLAEQFF	TGTGCCAGCAGCTTGAACAGGGGGCTCGCTGAGCAGTTCTTC
TRBJ1-2	few	TRBV20-1	TRBD1	CSARAAEGAVYGYTF	TGCAGTGCTAGAGCTGCGGAGGGGGCGGTCTATGGCTACACCTTC
TRBJ1-1	NA	TRBV19	NA	CASSINGWQNTEAFF	TGTGCCAGTAGTATAAACGGGTGGCAGAACACTGAAGCTTTCTTT
TRBJ1-4	many	TRBV30	NA	CAWSMEGEREKLFF	TGTGCCTGGAGTATGGAGGGGGAGAGGGAAAAACTGTTTTTT
TRBJ2-3	many	TRBV7-6	TRBD2	CASSFPTSGVPDTQYF	TGTGCCAGCAGCTTTCCGACTAGCGGGGTCCCAGATACGCAGTATTTT
TRBJ1-6	few	TRBV18	NA	CASSPIYNSPLHF	TGTGCCAGCTCACCGATCTATAATTCACCCCTCCACTTT
TRBJ2-1	NA	TRBV12-3/TRBV12-4	TRBD2	CASTVAGGPRDEQFF	TGTGCCAGCACCGTAGCGGGGGGGCCTAGGGATGAGCAGTTCTTC
TRBJ2-3	few	TRBV7-2	TRBD1	CASSPTGNRTGVQDTQYF	TGTGCCAGCAGCCCGACTGGAAACCGGACAGGGGTTCAGGATACGCAGTATTTT
TRBJ2-1	few	TRBV5-1	NA	CASGQQVSSYNEQFF	TGCGCCAGCGGACAACAGGTTAGCTCCTACAATGAGCAGTTCTTC
TRBJ2-3	NA	TRBV5-1	TRBD1	CASSSGTGLRTDTQYF	TGCGCCAGCAGCTCCGGGACAGGGCTCCGCACAGATACGCAGTATTTT
TRBJ2-3	many	TRBV20-1	NA	CSASSSGGTDTQYF	TGCAGTGCTAGTTCCAGCGGCGGCACAGATACGCAGTATTTT
TRBJ1-2	many	TRBV4-3	NA	CASSQDLFGGTYGYTF	TGCGCCAGCAGCCAAGATCTTTTCGGGGGCACCTATGGCTACACCTTC
TRBJ1-3	many	TRBV7-8	NA	CASSLGNYRVKGNTIYF	TGTGCCAGCAGCTTAGGCAACTACCGGGTTAAAGGAAACACCATATATTTT
TRBJ2-7	few	TRBV10-3	NA	CAISNPGRTYEQYF	TGTGCCATCAGTAATCCCGGGAGAACCTACGAGCAGTACTTC
TRBJ1-5	many	TRBV7-9	NA	CASSLHNQPQHF	TGTGCCAGCAGCTTACACAATCAGCCCCAGCATTTT
TRBJ1-4	NA	TRBV28	NA	CASSFAEKLFF	TGTGCCAGCAGTTTTGCTGAAAAACTGTTTTTT
TRBJ2-1	NA	TRBV24-1	TRBD2	CATSEASGGAREQFF	TGTGCCACCAGTGAGGCTAGCGGGGGGGCACGTGAGCAGTTCTTC
TRBJ2-1	many	TRBV10-3	NA	CAIRTHTSSYNEQFF	TGTGCCATCCGGACCCACACAAGCTCCTACAATGAGCAGTTCTTC
TRBJ2-3	few	TRBV6-5	NA	CASKVVGTDTQYF	TGTGCCAGCAAGGTGGTGGGCACAGATACGCAGTATTTT
TRBJ2-4	NA	TRBV20-1	NA	CSARDEEKGFGLAKNIQYF	TGCAGTGCTAGAGATGAGGAGAAAGGGTTTGGGCTAGCCAAAAACATTCAGTACTTC
TRBJ1-4	few	TRBV5-1	TRBD1	CASSLSNRGKSEKLFF	TGCGCCAGCAGCTTAAGTAACAGGGGGAAAAGTGAAAAACTGTTTTTT
TRBJ2-4	few	TRBV24-1	NA	CATSDDRDIQYF	TGTGCCACCAGTGACGATAGGGACATTCAGTACTTC
TRBJ1-1	few	TRBV12-2	NA	CASRRNQGLRENTEAFF	TGTGCAAGTCGAAGAAACCAGGGGCTACGGGAGAACACTGAAGCTTTCTTT
TRBJ1-2	NA	TRBV4-1	TRBD1	CASSTRTGSYGYTF	TGCGCCAGCAGCACCCGGACAGGTTCCTATGGCTACACCTTC